This TCR beta chain was captured in a study of blood T cell repertoires in COVID-19. The table came from immunoSEQ multiplex PCR; TCRdb's copy has only in-frame clones and leaves some out. The sample shows 250,000 to 400,000 clones, 90% of them seen only once. V lost 8 bases to trimming and J lost 2 bases; unmatched junction nucleotides: 3. Germline V CDR1 and CDR2: MNHNY, SVGAGI (reference sequence). The CDR3 is 14 residues long. Sequencing was carried out using peripheral blood. The chain uses TRBV6-6 and TRBJ1-5; 10 bases line up with TRBD1. The TCR comes from a woman aged 25 to 39 with COVID-19, enrolled during active disease. The CDR3 reads CASSGTGGNQPQHF. The CDR3 DNA follows: TGTGCCAGCTCCGGGACAGGGGGCAATCAGCCCCAGCATTTT.